The entry below describes one T cell receptor (beta chain). TCRdb reprocessed the 5' RACE reads with MiXCR, giving one entry per CDR3 protein. The table shows some 62,000 distinct CDR3 sequences, with 8% to 9% occurring only once. The sample is drawn from a study of early T cells in non-severe SARS-CoV-2 infection. Germline loops: CDR1 LGHNA, CDR2 YSLEER. V shed 4 bases and J shed 1 base, with 13 bases lying between them. The CDR3 loop spans 15 amino acids. The chain carries TRBV4-3 and TRBJ1-1; no definite D call. Sequenced here: whole blood, sampled at baseline. The receptor's source is an adult who was a healthcare worker with PCR-confirmed SARS-CoV-2 infection or an uninfected control (not recorded which). The CDR3: CASSREVGKNTEAFF. In DNA form, the CDR3 reads TGCGCCAGCAGCCGGGAGGTGGGGAAGAACACTGAAGCTTTCTTT.